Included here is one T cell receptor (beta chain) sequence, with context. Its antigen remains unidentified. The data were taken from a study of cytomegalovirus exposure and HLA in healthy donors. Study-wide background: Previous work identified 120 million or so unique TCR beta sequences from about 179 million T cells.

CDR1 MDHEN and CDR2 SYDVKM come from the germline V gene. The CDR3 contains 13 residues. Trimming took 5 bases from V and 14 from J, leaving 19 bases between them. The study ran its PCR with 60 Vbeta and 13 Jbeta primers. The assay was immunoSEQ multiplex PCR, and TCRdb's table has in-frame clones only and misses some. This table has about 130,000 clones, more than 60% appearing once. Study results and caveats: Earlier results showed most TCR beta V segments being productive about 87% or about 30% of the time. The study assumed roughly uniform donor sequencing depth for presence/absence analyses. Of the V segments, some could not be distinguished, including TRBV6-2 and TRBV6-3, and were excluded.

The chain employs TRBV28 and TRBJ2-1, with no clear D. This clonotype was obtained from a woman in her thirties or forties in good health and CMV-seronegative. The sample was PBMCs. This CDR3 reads CASSPGYSSVKFF. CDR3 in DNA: TGTGCCAGCAGTCCTGGATACAGCTCCGTCAAGTTCTTC.